Detailed here is one T cell receptor beta chain. Germline V gene sequence: CDR1 SGHTA, CDR2 FQGNSA. The CDR3 consists of 15 residues. V was pared by 1 base and J by 6 bases, with 8 bases of the junction left unmatched. Reverse transcription of 0.5 to 1 ug RNA used random hexamers. The method of amplification for TCR beta CDR3 was immunoSEQ multiplex PCR, covering 54 Vbeta and 13 Jbeta. TCRdb re-derived calls from the immunoSEQ multiplex PCR reads in MiXCR, one entry per CDR3 protein. The sample has approximately 150,000 distinct CDR3 sequences, approximately 96% seen once. The sample is drawn from a study of CD8 T cells in Susac syndrome.

Sequenced material: CD4+ T cells from PBMCs. The chain uses TRBV7-2 and TRBJ2-7, with TRBD2 identical over 8 bases. The clonotype was recovered from a human donor with Susac syndrome. The CDR3 coding sequence is TGTGCCAGCAGCTTAGTTTACCTAGCGGGTTCCGAGCAGTACTTC. This translates into CASSLVYLAGSEQYF. The variable domain in full, with the rest retrieved from reference TRBV7-2 and TRBJ2-7, is GAGVSQSPSNKVTEKGKDVELRCDPISGHTALYWYRQSLGQGLEFLIYFQGNSAPDKSGLPSDRFSAERTGGSVSTLTIQRTQQEDSAVYLCASSLVYLAGSEQYFGPGTRLTVT.